This is a list of T cell receptor beta chains from one sample in a study of somatic mutations in cytotoxic T cells in rheumatoid arthritis. The assay was immunoSEQ multiplex PCR, and TCRdb's table has in-frame clones only and misses some. Of 15,000 to 20,000 clones in the sample, 70% to 85% were seen once. Input material: CD8+ T cells sorted from blood. Receptors were obtained from a man between 60 and 75 years old in good health. Each CDR3 is given without its conserved first and last residue.

j_call | cdr3_length | v_call | cdr3_aa
TRBJ2-7 | 11 | TRBV6-5 | ASSPGGTYEQY
NA | 15 | TRBV27 | ASSLGQGLAGANVLT
TRBJ2-7 | 12 | TRBV7-6 | ASSYDGLGYEQY
TRBJ2-3 | 14 | TRBV5-4 | ASSPPGQGALDTQY
TRBJ1-2 | 15 | TRBV7-9 | ASSLRRPTAYDYGYT
TRBJ2-7 | 14 | TRBV9 | ASSTLAGGLWDEQY
TRBJ1-6 | 13 | TRBV7-9 | ASSSLVSYNSPLH
TRBJ1-2 | 13 | TRBV10-1 | ASSESSGQIYGYT
TRBJ2-7 | 13 | TRBV7-9 | ASSPGGSGTYEQY
TRBJ2-7 | 13 | TRBV7-9 | ASSHRELNSYEQY
TRBJ2-4 | 11 | TRBV6-5 | ASSYGAHNIQY
TRBJ2-7 | 12 | TRBV30 | AWEAGTGGYEQY
TRBJ2-5 | 14 | TRBV5-5 | ASSRGRTGGTETQY
TRBJ2-7 | 12 | TRBV9 | ASSTRTGAYEQY
TRBJ2-1 | 14 | TRBV5-5 | ASSFDQPTTYNEQF
TRBJ2-2 | 17 | TRBV19 | ASSIGVGTRSFLSGELF
TRBJ1-3 | 13 | TRBV6-1 | ASIYEDSSGNTIY
TRBJ1-4 | 14 | TRBV6-5 | ASSYAATGGYEKLF
TRBJ2-1 | 16 | TRBV29-1 | SVEGLSRGTRHNNEQF
TRBJ2-7 | 13 | TRBV9 | ARPLGKRESYEQY
TRBJ2-1 | 12 | TRBV4-1 | ASSHGRESDEQF
TRBJ2-2 | 12 | TRBV29-1 | SVVPSGNTGELF
TRBJ2-1 | 13 | TRBV27 | ASSLNGREDNEQF
NA | 12 | TRBV10-3 | AIRGDRPAYEQY
TRBJ1-1 | 12 | TRBV2 | ASSAGQGNSEAF
TRBJ2-1 | 15 | TRBV11-2 | ASSLVSSGRAGNEQF
TRBJ2-7 | 13 | TRBV27 | ASSLDTGSSYEQY
TRBJ2-7 | 12 | TRBV6-5 | ASSYATGSHEQY
TRBJ2-1 | 13 | TRBV19 | ASSTLAGGPNEQF
TRBJ2-5 | 11 | TRBV7-9 | ASGQGWQETQY
TRBJ2-4 | 15 | TRBV10-3 | AISESSPTLAKNIQY
TRBJ2-3 | 13 | TRBV28 | ASRLSGADTDTQY
TRBJ2-1 | 13 | TRBV7-8 | ASSLGSGGYNEQF
TRBJ2-3 | 14 | TRBV27 | ASRPRTGGFVDTQY
TRBJ2-5 | 13 | TRBV29-1 | SVDGIKGLAQTQY
TRBJ1-2 | 13 | TRBV7-9 | ASSLAGGAVDGYT